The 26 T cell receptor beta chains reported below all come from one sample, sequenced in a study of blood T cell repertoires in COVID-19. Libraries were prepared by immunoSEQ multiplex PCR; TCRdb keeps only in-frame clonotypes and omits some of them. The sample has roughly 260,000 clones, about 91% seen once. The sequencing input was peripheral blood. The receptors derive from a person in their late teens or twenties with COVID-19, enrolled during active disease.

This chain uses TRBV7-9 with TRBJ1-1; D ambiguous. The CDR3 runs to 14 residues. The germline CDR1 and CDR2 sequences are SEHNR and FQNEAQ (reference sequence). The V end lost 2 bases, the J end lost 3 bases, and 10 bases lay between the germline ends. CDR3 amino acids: CASSLMGRYTEAFF. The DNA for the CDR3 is TGTGCCAGCAGCTTAATGGGGAGGTACACTGAAGCTTTCTTT.

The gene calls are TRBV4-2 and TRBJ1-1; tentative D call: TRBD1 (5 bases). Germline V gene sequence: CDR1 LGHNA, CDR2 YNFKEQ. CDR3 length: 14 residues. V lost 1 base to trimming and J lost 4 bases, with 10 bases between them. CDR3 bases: TGTGCCAGCAGCCAAGCCGACAGTGGCACTGAAGCTTTCTTT. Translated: CASSQADSGTEAFF.

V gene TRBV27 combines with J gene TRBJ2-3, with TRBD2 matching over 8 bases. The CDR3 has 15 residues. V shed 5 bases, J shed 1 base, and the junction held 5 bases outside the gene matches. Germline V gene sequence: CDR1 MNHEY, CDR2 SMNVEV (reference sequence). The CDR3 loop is CASSRTSSRTDTQYF. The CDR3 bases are TGTGCCAGCAGTCGGACTAGCAGCCGCACAGATACGCAGTATTTT.

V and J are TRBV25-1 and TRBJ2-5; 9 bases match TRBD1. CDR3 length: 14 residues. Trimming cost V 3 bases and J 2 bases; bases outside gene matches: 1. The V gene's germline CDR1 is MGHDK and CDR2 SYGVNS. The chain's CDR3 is CASSDDRGQETQYF. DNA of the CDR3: TGTGCCAGCAGTGACGACAGGGGGCAAGAGACCCAGTACTTC.

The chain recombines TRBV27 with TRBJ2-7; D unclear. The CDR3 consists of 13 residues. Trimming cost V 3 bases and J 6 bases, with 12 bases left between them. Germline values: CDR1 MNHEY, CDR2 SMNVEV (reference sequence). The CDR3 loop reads CASSFGIAGEQYF. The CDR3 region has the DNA TGTGCCAGCAGTTTCGGAATAGCCGGCGAGCAGTACTTC.

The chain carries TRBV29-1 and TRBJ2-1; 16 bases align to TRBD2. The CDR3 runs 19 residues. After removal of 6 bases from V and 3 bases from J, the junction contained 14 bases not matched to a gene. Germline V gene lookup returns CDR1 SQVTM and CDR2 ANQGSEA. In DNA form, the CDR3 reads TGCAGCGTAGCTGGGACTAGCGGGAGGGCTAATAAAAACTACAATGAGCAGTTCTTC. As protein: CSVAGTSGRANKNYNEQFF.

The CDR3 spells CASSQPAGGVADTQYF. DNA for the CDR3: TGCGCCAGCAGCCAACCGGCCGGAGGAGTGGCAGATACGCAGTATTTT. The chain links TRBV5-1 to TRBJ2-3, with a weak D call TRBD2 (5 bases). This CDR3 is 16 amino acids long. V was trimmed by 4 bases and J by 4 bases, leaving 19 bases between them. In germline, CDR1 is SGHRS, CDR2 YFSETQ. Full variable domain (rest looked up from reference TRBV5-1 and TRBJ2-3): KAGVTQTPRYLIKTRGQQVTLSCSPISGHRSVSWYQQTPGQGLQFLFEYFSETQRNKGNFPGRFSGRQFSNSRSEMNVSTLELGDSALYLCASSQPAGGVADTQYFGPGTRLTVL.

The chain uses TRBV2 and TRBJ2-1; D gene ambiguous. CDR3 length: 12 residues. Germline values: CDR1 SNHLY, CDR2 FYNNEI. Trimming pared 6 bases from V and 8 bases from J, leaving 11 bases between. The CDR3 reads CASRPVSHEQFF. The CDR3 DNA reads TGTGCCAGCAGGCCAGTGTCTCATGAGCAGTTCTTC.

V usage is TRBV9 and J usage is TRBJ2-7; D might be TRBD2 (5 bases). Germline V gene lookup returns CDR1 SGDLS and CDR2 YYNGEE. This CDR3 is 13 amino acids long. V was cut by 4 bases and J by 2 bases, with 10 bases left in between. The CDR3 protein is CASSRSSPYEQYF. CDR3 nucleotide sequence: TGTGCCAGCAGCAGGTCTAGCCCCTACGAGCAGTACTTC. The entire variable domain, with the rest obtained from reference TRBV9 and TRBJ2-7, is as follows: DSGVTQTPKHLITATGQRVTLRCSPRSGDLSVYWYQQSLDQGLQFLIQYYNGEERAKGNILERFSAQQFPDLHSELNLSSLELGDSALYFCASSRSSPYEQYFGPGTRLTVT.

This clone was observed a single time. The CDR3 here is CASSRSREQYF. The CDR3 region has the DNA TGTGCCAGCAGCAGGAGTCGCGAGCAGTACTTC. This chain links TRBV5-6 with TRBJ2-7; D is unresolved. This CDR3 spans 11 amino acids. Between the trimmed V and J ends, which lost 4 bases and 6 bases, there was a span of 8 bases. The germline V gene has CDR1 SGHDT and CDR2 YYEEEE.

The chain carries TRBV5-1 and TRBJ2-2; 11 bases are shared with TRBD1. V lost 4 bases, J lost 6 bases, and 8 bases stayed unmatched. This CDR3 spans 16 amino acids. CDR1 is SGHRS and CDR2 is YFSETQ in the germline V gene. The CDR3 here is CASSAGQGAQSGELFF. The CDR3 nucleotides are TGCGCCAGCAGCGCAGGACAGGGGGCACAATCCGGGGAGCTGTTTTTT.

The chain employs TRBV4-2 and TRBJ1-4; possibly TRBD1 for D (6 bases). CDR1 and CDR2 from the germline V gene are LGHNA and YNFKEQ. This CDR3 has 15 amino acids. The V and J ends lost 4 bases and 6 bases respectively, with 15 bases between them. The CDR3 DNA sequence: TGTGCCAGCAGCCCCCGATCGGGGGGCGATGAAAAACTGTTTTTT. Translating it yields CASSPRSGGDEKLFF.

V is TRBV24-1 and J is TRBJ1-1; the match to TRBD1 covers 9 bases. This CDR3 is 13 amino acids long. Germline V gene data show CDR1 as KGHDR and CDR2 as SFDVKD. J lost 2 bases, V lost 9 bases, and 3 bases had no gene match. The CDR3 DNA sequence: TGTGCCACCCGGGACAGGGCTAACACTGAAGCTTTCTTT. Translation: CATRDRANTEAFF.

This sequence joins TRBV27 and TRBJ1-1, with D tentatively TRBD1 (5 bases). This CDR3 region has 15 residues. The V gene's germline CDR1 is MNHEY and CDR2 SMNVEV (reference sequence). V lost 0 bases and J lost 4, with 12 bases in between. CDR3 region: CASSLSRMGGTEAFF. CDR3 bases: TGTGCCAGCAGTTTATCAAGGATGGGGGGCACTGAAGCTTTCTTT.

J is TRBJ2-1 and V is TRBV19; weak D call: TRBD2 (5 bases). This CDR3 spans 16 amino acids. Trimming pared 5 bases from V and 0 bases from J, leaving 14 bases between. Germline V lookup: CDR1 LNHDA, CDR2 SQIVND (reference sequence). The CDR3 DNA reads TGTGCCAGTAGTCTTTCGGGATCACGCTCCTACAATGAGCAGTTCTTC. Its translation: CASSLSGSRSYNEQFF.

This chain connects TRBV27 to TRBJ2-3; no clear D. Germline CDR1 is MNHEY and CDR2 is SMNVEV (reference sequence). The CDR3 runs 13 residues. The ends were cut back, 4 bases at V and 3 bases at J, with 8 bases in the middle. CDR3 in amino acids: CASSSPLTDTQYF. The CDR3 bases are TGTGCCAGCAGTTCTCCCCTAACAGATACGCAGTATTTT.

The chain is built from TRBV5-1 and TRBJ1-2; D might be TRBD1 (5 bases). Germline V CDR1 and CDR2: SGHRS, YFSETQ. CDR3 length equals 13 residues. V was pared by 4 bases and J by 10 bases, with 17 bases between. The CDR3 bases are TGCGCCAGCAGCATCGGACACCTTGACATCTACACCTTC. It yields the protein CASSIGHLDIYTF.

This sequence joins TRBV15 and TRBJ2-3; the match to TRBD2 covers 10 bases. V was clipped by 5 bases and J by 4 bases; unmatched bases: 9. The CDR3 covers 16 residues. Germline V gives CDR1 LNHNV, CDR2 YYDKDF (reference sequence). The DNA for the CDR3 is TGTGCCACCAGCCCCGCGACTAGCGGGTATGCAGATACGCAGTATTTT. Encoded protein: CATSPATSGYADTQYF.

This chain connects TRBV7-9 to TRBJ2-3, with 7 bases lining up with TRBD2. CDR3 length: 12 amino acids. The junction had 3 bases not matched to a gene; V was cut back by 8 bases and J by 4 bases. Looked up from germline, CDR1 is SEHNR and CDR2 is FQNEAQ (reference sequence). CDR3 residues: CASGGRADTQYF. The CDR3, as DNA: TGTGCCAGCGGAGGGAGGGCAGATACGCAGTATTTT.

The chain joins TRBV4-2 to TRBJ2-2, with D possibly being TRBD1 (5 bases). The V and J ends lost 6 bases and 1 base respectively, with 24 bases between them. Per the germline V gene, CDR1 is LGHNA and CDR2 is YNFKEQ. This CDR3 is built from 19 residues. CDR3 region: CASSQTHAWQGWNTGELFF. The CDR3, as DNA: TGTGCCAGCAGTCAAACCCACGCTTGGCAGGGATGGAACACCGGGGAGCTGTTTTTT.

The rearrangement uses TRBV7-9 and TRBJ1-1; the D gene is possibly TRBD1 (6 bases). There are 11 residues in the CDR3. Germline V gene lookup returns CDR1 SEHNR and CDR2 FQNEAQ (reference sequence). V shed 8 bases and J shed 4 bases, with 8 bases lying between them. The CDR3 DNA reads TGTGCCAGCGGGGGCACCACTGAAGCTTTCTTT. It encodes CASGGTTEAFF.

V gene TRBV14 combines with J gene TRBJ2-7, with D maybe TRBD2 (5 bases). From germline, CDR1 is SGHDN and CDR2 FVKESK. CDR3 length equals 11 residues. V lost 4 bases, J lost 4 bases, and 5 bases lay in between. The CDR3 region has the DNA TGTGCCAGCAGCCCGGGGTACGAGCAGTACTTC. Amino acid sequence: CASSPGYEQYF. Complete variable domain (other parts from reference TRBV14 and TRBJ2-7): EAGVTQFPSHSVIEKGQTVTLRCDPISGHDNLYWYRRVMGKEIKFLLHFVKESKQDESGMPNNRFLAERTGGTYSTLKVQPAELEDSGVYFCASSPGYEQYFGPGTRLTVT.

The CDR3 reads CAISETLTANEQYF. CDR3 bases: TGTGCCATCAGTGAGACGTTAACAGCTAACGAGCAGTACTTC. This chain connects TRBV10-3 to TRBJ2-7, with unresolved D. The ends were cut back, 2 bases at V and 5 bases at J, with 13 bases in the middle. Germline-derived CDR1 and CDR2 are ENHRY and SYGVKD. This CDR3 has 14 amino acids.

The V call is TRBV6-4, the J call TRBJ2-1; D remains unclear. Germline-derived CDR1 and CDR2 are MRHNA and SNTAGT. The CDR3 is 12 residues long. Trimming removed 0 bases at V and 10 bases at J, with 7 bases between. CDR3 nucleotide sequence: TGTGCCAGCAGTGACTCAGTGGAGGAGCAGTTCTTC. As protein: CASSDSVEEQFF.

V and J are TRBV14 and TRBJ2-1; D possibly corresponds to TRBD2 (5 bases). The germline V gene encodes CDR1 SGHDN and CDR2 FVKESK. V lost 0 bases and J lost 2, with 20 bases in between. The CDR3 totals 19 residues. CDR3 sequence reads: CASSQESLQRRLAYNEQFF. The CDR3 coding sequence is TGTGCCAGCAGCCAAGAGTCTCTGCAGCGGAGACTTGCCTACAATGAGCAGTTCTTC.

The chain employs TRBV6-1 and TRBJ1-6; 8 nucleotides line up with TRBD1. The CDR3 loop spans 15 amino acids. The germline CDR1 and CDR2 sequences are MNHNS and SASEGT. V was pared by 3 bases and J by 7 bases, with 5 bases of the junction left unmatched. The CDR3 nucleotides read TGTGCCAGCAGTGACAGTCAGGGGGCGAATTCACCCCTCCACTTT. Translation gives CASSDSQGANSPLHF.